These T cell receptor beta chains were read from a single sample in a study of cytomegalovirus exposure and HLA in healthy donors. Clones were sequenced by immunoSEQ multiplex PCR, and TCRdb holds only the in-frame ones, with some missing. The table lists under 250,000 clones, 81% of them singletons. Source material: PBMCs. Receptor source: a woman between 25 and 40 years old in good health and CMV-seronegative. Each CDR3 is given with its conserved first and last residue. A D gene is named only where the DNA matches it firmly. Where a row states a size, it is once, few, many or the class of an expanded clone; other rows omit it.

V: TRBV5-1
size: -
J: TRBJ1-2
D: TRBD1
length: 14
DNA: TGCGCCAGCAGCCGGTTGGGGACAGGGGATGGCTACACCTTC
CDR3: CASSRLGTGDGYTF

V: TRBV11-3
size: -
J: TRBJ1-1
D: -
length: 15
DNA: TGTGCCAGCAGCTTAGGGGGGGGTTTGAACACTGAAGCTTTCTTT
CDR3: CASSLGGGLNTEAFF

V: TRBV6-1
size: few
J: TRBJ1-3
D: -
length: 15
DNA: TGTGCCAGCACCGCCTCACTGCCGACTGGAAACACCATATATTTT
CDR3: CASTASLPTGNTIYF

V: TRBV6-5
size: -
J: TRBJ2-7
D: -
length: 14
DNA: TGTGCCAGGCTTGCCGGGACAACGACCTACGAGCAGTACTTC
CDR3: CARLAGTTTYEQYF

V: TRBV4-1
size: -
J: TRBJ2-4
D: -
length: 12
DNA: TGCGCCAGCAGCCAAGGAAGCTCAACGCAGTACTTC
CDR3: CASSQGSSTQYF

V: TRBV27
size: -
J: TRBJ2-2
D: TRBD2
length: 13
DNA: TGTGCCAGCAGTTTATCTGGGGGGGTTAGGGTCCCTTTT
CDR3: CASSLSGGVRVPF

V: TRBV11-1
size: -
J: TRBJ2-7
D: -
length: 11
DNA: TGTGCCAGCAGCACGGGTTTCGAGCAGTACTTC
CDR3: CASSTGFEQYF

V: TRBV4-1
size: -
J: TRBJ2-1
D: TRBD2
length: 17
DNA: TGCGCCAGCAGCCAGACGCAGACTAGCGACTCCTACAATGAGCAGTTCTTC
CDR3: CASSQTQTSDSYNEQFF

V: TRBV28
size: -
J: TRBJ1-6
D: TRBD1
length: 16
DNA: TGTGCCAGCAGTTTAGCAGCCGGGACAGGGATTTCACCCCTCCACTTT
CDR3: CASSLAAGTGISPLHF

V: TRBV11-3
size: -
J: TRBJ2-1
D: -
length: 16
DNA: TGTGCCAGCACTAGAGGTAGGGGCGACTCCTACAATGAGCAGTTCTTC
CDR3: CASTRGRGDSYNEQFF

V: TRBV11-3
size: -
J: TRBJ2-6
D: TRBD1
length: 15
DNA: TGTGCCAGCAGCCAGGGGGCGGGTGGGGCCAACGTCCTGACTTTC
CDR3: CASSQGAGGANVLTF

V: TRBV19
size: -
J: TRBJ1-5
D: TRBD1
length: 13
DNA: TGTGCCAGTACAGGGGGTGGCAATCAGCCCCAGCATTTT
CDR3: CASTGGGNQPQHF

V: TRBV5-1
size: -
J: TRBJ1-2
D: -
length: 14
DNA: TGCGCCAGCAGCCCTAACGCCGGGGGGAATGGCTACACCTTC
CDR3: CASSPNAGGNGYTF

V: TRBV9
size: -
J: TRBJ2-5
D: TRBD2
length: 15
DNA: TGTGCCAGCAGCGTAAATAGCGGGAGAGGAGAGACCCAGTACTTC
CDR3: CASSVNSGRGETQYF

V: TRBV5-6
size: -
J: TRBJ1-1
D: -
length: 14
DNA: TGTGCCAGCAGCCCCGACAGGATGAACACTGAAGCTTTCTTT
CDR3: CASSPDRMNTEAFF